This TCR beta chain was sequenced in a study of T cell responses to AZD1222 COVID-19 vaccine. Clones were sequenced by immunoSEQ multiplex PCR, and TCRdb holds only the in-frame ones, with some missing. The sample shows over 100,000 clones, approximately 90% of them seen only once. The starting material was peripheral blood, obtained 28 days after the second AZD1222 dose. The receptor comes from an adult who received the AZD1222 COVID-19 vaccine.

The CDR3 loop reads CASMAIGPGANVLTF. The CDR3 coding sequence is TGCGCCAGCATGGCAATCGGGCCTGGGGCCAACGTCCTGACTTTC. The J gene is TRBJ2-6, the V gene TRBV5-1; no clear D gene. Trimming pared 6 bases from V and 2 bases from J, leaving 12 bases between. The CDR3 extends over 15 amino acids. CDR1 and CDR2 (germline): SGHRS, YFSETQ.